This passage covers 17 T cell receptor beta chains from one sample sequenced in a study of brain T cells in children with intractable seizures. Only cases whose brain tissue showed the highest T cell transcript signatures were sequenced. TCRdb keeps only in-frame clones here, not all; method: immunoSEQ multiplex PCR. The sample carries more than 7,500 clones, roughly 73% recorded once. The source material was resected brain tissue, sampled at surgery. The receptors shown here come from a boy in the first two years of life with tuberous sclerosis and intractable seizures.

The chain links TRBV30 to TRBJ1-1, with D possibly matching TRBD1 (5 bases). V was clipped by 2 bases and J by 1 base, with 8 bases between them. Germline values: CDR1 GTSNPN, CDR2 SVGIG (reference sequence). This CDR3 region has 13 residues. Here the CDR3 reads CAWSYRTNTEAFF. The CDR3 nucleotides read TGTGCCTGGAGTTACAGGACGAACACTGAAGCTTTCTTT.

The chain carries TRBV5-1 and TRBJ2-4; 9 nucleotides align to TRBD2. V lost 3 bases, J lost 5 bases, and 9 bases stayed unmatched. The CDR3 is 16 residues long. Germline V CDR1 and CDR2: SGHRS, YFSETQ. The CDR3 DNA follows: TGCGCCAGCAGCTGGGGACTAGCCGGAGGGGAAAACATTCAGTACTTC. It specifies CASSWGLAGGENIQYF.

In this sample, this clone turned up a few times. J is TRBJ1-3 and V is TRBV7-8; D unresolved. This CDR3 is built from 15 residues. Trimming took 1 base from V and 1 from J, leaving 8 bases between them. Germline CDR1 is SGHVS and CDR2 is FQNEAQ. The CDR3 region is CASSLELPSGNTIYF. CDR3 nucleotide sequence: TGTGCCAGCAGCTTAGAATTACCTTCTGGAAACACCATATATTTT.

This chain links TRBV25-1 with TRBJ2-7, with 9 bases that match TRBD1. V lost 1 base and J lost 12; bases outside the gene matches: 13. The length of the CDR3 is 15 residues. Germline loops: CDR1 MGHDK, CDR2 SYGVNS. CDR3 sequence: CASSEWGSGQGVLYF. In DNA form, the CDR3 reads TGTGCCAGCAGTGAATGGGGTTCGGGACAGGGTGTGTTGTACTTC.

The chain employs TRBV4-2 and TRBJ2-5; D possibly matches TRBD1 or TRBD2 (5 bases each). There are 15 residues in the CDR3. The V end was cut by 1 base, the J end by 0 bases, with 9 bases between. CDR1 and CDR2 from the germline V gene are LGHNA and YNFKEQ. The CDR3 here is CASSQAGRYQETQYF. The CDR3 DNA reads TGTGCCAGCAGCCAAGCGGGGCGGTACCAAGAGACCCAGTACTTC.

The chain couples TRBV28 to TRBJ1-1, with 7 bases lining up with TRBD1. V shed 6 bases and J 4 bases; nucleotides not matched to a gene: 8. Germline V gene lookup returns CDR1 MDHEN and CDR2 SYDVKM. The CDR3 is 14 residues long. DNA of the CDR3: TGTGCCAGCAGCCGTACTAACAGGGGCACTGAAGCTTTCTTT. Amino acids: CASSRTNRGTEAFF.

The chain carries TRBV12-3 or TRBV12-4 and TRBJ1-5; D is unresolved. The CDR3 has 13 residues. Trimming left V 7 bases short and J 6 bases short, with 13 bases between. In nucleotides, the CDR3 is TGTGCCAGCACCATTGATTGGATTCAGCCCCAGCATTTT. Translated: CASTIDWIQPQHF.

The chain couples TRBV5-6 to TRBJ2-1; D is uncertain. Trimming pared 1 base from V and 0 bases from J, leaving 8 bases between. The germline V gene encodes CDR1 SGHDT and CDR2 YYEEEE. This CDR3 spans 15 amino acids. The CDR3 loop reads CASSLFMSSYNEQFF. The CDR3 DNA is TGTGCCAGCAGCTTGTTTATGAGCTCCTACAATGAGCAGTTCTTC. Filled out from reference TRBV5-6 and TRBJ2-1, the complete variable domain reads DAGVTQSPTHLIKTRGQQVTLRCSPKSGHDTVSWYQQALGQGPQFIFQYYEEEERQRGNFPDRFSGHQFPNYSSELNVNALLLGDSALYLCASSLFMSSYNEQFFGPGTRLTVL.

CDR3 in amino acids: CASSQGGWTEAFF. The CDR3 DNA reads TGTGCCAGCAGCCAGGGGGGGTGGACTGAAGCTTTCTTT. The rearrangement links TRBV18 to TRBJ1-1; 7 bases fit TRBD1. From germline, CDR1 is KGHSH and CDR2 LQKENI. CDR3 size: 13 residues. With V trimmed by 8 bases and J by 5 bases, 8 bases remained unmatched. The whole variable domain, filled in from reference TRBV18 and TRBJ1-1, reads NAGVMQNPRHLVRRRGQEARLRCSPMKGHSHVYWYRQLPEEGLKFMVYLQKENIIDESGMPKERFSAEFPKEGPSILRIQQVVRGDSAAYFCASSQGGWTEAFFGQGTRLTVV.

The chain joins TRBV28 to TRBJ2-2; D call uncertain. Trimming took off 1 base at V and 5 bases at J, with 5 bases between the two ends. The CDR3 runs 13 residues. Per germline, CDR1 MDHEN and CDR2 SYDVKM. The CDR3 region is CASSLFRTGELFF. The DNA for the CDR3 is TGTGCCAGCAGTTTATTCAGAACCGGGGAGCTGTTTTTT.

The chain couples TRBV18 to TRBJ2-7, with no clear D. Looked up from germline, CDR1 is KGHSH and CDR2 is LQKENI. The CDR3 sequence is 14 residues long. V lost 5 bases to trimming and J lost 2 bases, with 13 bases between them. The CDR3 protein is CASSVGLGAYEQYF. In DNA form, the CDR3 reads TGTGCCAGCTCAGTGGGCCTGGGTGCCTACGAGCAGTACTTC.

The chain joins TRBV5-1 to TRBJ1-6, with D perhaps matching TRBD1 (6 bases). V lost 3 bases and J 5 bases, leaving 12 bases between the germline ends. Germline V gene data show CDR1 as SGHRS and CDR2 as YFSETQ. This CDR3 is 15 amino acids long. CDR3 in DNA: TGCGCCAGCAGCTGGGCAGGGGAAGATAATTCACCCCTCCACTTT. Its protein is CASSWAGEDNSPLHF.

The chain is built from TRBV18 and TRBJ2-7; D is uncertain. The CDR3 is 14 amino acids. Looked up from germline, CDR1 is KGHSH and CDR2 is LQKENI. V was clipped by 2 bases and J by 0 bases, with 8 bases between them. The chain's CDR3 is CASSPELLSYEQYF. As DNA, the CDR3 is TGTGCCAGCTCACCAGAGCTCCTCTCCTACGAGCAGTACTTC.

The J gene is TRBJ2-5, the V gene TRBV6-2 or TRBV6-3, with 7 bases identical to TRBD2. This CDR3 is built from 21 residues. The germline V gene encodes CDR1 MNHEY and CDR2 SVGEGT. J gave up 3 bases and V 2 bases, and 24 bases lay outside the gene matches. The CDR3 sequence is CASSYQGLPRFGVRDKETQYF. The CDR3 DNA follows: TGTGCCAGCAGTTACCAGGGACTACCCCGGTTCGGTGTAAGGGATAAAGAGACCCAGTACTTC.

The chain links TRBV6-6 to TRBJ2-7; D call uncertain. Germline CDR1 MNHNY, CDR2 SVGAGI (reference sequence). V lost 6 bases, J lost 1 base, and 13 bases lay in between. The CDR3 consists of 14 residues. The CDR3 region has the DNA TGTGCCAGCAGAGGCCGGACGGCATCCTACGAGCAGTACTTC. This sequence encodes CASRGRTASYEQYF.

In its sample, this clone was seen a few times. The rearrangement joins TRBV6-6 to TRBJ1-2; unclear D gene. Germline lookup yields CDR1 MNHNY and CDR2 SVGAGI (reference sequence). Trimming left V 10 bases short and J 5 bases short, with 11 bases between. The CDR3 has 11 residues. CDR3 residues: CATRQVYGYTF. The CDR3 DNA is TGTGCCACCCGTCAGGTGTATGGCTACACCTTC.

This chain joins TRBV7-3 and TRBJ2-2; 8 nucleotides match TRBD2. CDR1 and CDR2 from the germline V gene are SGHTA and FQGTGA. This CDR3 has 17 residues. V dropped 3 bases and J dropped 0; count of bases not matched to a gene: 6. The CDR3 region is CASSFQRESANTGELFF. CDR3 DNA: TGTGCCAGCAGCTTTCAGCGGGAGTCCGCGAACACCGGGGAGCTGTTTTTT.